This T cell receptor beta chain was sequenced during a study of blood T cells in healthy people across ages. Primers used in a second PCR of roughly 6 to 12 cycles were a sample-barcoded 5' primer and a J-beta primer mix. TCRdb re-called the 5' RACE reads with MiXCR, one entry per CDR3 protein. In the table there are roughly 680,000 distinct CDR3 sequences, approximately 52% of which are singletons. The specimen was blood. This receptor was obtained from a woman at least 80 years old in good health.

The CDR3 is CASSQTSGLRDTQYF. The CDR3 coding sequence is TGCGCCAGCAGCCAGACTAGCGGCCTAAGAGATACGCAGTATTTT. This sequence joins TRBV4-1 and TRBJ2-3; the match to TRBD2 covers 9 bases. After removal of 3 bases from V and 5 bases from J, the junction contained 6 bases not matched to a gene. Germline assignment: CDR1 MGHRA and CDR2 YSYEKL. The CDR3 runs to 15 residues.